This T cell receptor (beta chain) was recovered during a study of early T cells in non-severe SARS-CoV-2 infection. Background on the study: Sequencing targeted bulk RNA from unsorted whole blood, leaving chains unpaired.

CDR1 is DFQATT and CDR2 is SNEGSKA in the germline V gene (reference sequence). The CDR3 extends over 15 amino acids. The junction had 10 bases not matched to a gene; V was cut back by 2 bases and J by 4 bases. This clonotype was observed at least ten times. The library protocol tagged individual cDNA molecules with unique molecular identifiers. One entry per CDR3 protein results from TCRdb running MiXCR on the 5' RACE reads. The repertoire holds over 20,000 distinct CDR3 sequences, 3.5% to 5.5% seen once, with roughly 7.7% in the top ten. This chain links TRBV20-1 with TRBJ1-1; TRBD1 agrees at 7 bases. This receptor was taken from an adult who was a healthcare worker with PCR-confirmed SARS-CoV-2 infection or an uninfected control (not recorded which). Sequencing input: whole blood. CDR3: CSARWGRGRGTEAFF. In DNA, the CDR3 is TGCAGTGCTAGATGGGGTAGGGGGCGAGGCACTGAAGCTTTCTTT.